This T cell receptor (beta chain) stems from a study of shared clonotypes between healthy human individuals. Study-wide results and limits: The study's rarefaction showed incomplete sorted-subset sequencing despite large depth.

It was at deep level that the assay was run. Profiled with immunoSEQ multiplex PCR; TCRdb holds only in-frame clones, not every one. This sample yields more than 1.2 million clones, of which approximately 98.5% are seen a single time; about 0.35% belongs to the top ten. As concerns this clone: The antigen remains undetermined.

CD4+ cells underwent separation, giving CD45RA+ naive and CD45RA-negative memory subsets. Germline V lookup: CDR1 SGHTA, CDR2 FQGNSA. CDR3 size: 15 residues. The V end was cut by 0 bases, the J end by 6 bases, with 12 bases between. What was sequenced was naive CD4+ T cells sorted from blood. Subset of the sample: CD45RA+ positively selected. This chain links TRBV7-2 with TRBJ2-4; D is uncertain. The sequence came from a man younger than 40 in good health. CDR3 protein: CASSLAWSAGNIQYF. CDR3 DNA sequence: TGTGCCAGCAGCTTAGCGTGGAGCGCAGGAAACATTCAGTACTTC.